The 8 T cell receptor beta chains listed next were all sequenced from one sample in a study of T cells in Graves' hyperthyroidism and ophthalmopathy. Amplification yielded TCR beta CDR3 regions, with RNA transcripts as the source. The HTBI primer set drove a first-round RT-PCR of the TCR CDR3. TCRdb re-called the multiplex PCR reads with MiXCR, one entry per CDR3 protein. The sample lists some 570,000 distinct CDR3 sequences; 13% to 15% were seen once. Sequences were obtained from blood. All receptors derive from a woman aged 18-30 years with Graves' ophthalmopathy.

The sample holds a few counts of this clonotype. J is TRBJ2-1 and V is TRBV5-6; possibly TRBD2 for D (5 bases). Germline V lookup: CDR1 SGHDT, CDR2 YYEEEE. The CDR3 is 14 amino acids. The V end lost 0 bases, the J end lost 7 bases, and 11 bases lay between the germline ends. CDR3 sequence (DNA): TGTGCCAGCAGCTTGGGGGGAGAGTCAAATGAGCAGTTCTTC. This translates into CASSLGGESNEQFF.

At least ten counts were recorded for this clonotype. The CDR3 DNA follows: TGTGCCTGGAAGGTTGTCTCCCCGTATGAGCAGTTCTTC. It translates to CAWKVVSPYEQFF. The chain uses TRBV30 and TRBJ2-1; D call uncertain. The CDR3 is 13 residues long. Looked up from germline, CDR1 is GTSNPN and CDR2 is SVGIG (reference sequence). The V end lost 4 bases, the J end lost 8 bases, and 15 bases lay between the germline ends.

Ten or more counts support this clonotype. This chain joins TRBV12-3 or TRBV12-4 and TRBJ2-1; 8 nucleotides agree with TRBD1. The CDR3 is 19 amino acids. After removal of 3 bases from V and 0 bases from J, the junction contained 13 bases not matched to a gene. The CDR3 DNA reads as TGTGCCAGCAGTTTGACGTCCAGGGGGCTATCGAGCTCCTACAATGAGCAGTTCTTC. Its protein is CASSLTSRGLSSSYNEQFF.

The sample holds many counts of this clonotype. The chain employs TRBV28 and TRBJ2-3; D possibly uses TRBD1 or TRBD2 (5 bases each). Germline assignment: CDR1 MDHEN and CDR2 SYDVKM. The CDR3 runs 14 residues. The V end lost 3 bases, the J end lost 0 bases, and 7 bases lay between the germline ends. The DNA of the CDR3 is TGTGCCAGCAGTTTTCGGGGCAGCACAGATACGCAGTATTTT. Translating gives CASSFRGSTDTQYF.

This clonotype was seen a few times. This rearrangement joins TRBV12-3 or TRBV12-4 to TRBJ2-7; a possible D gene is TRBD2 (5 bases). The CDR3 has 15 residues. Trimming removed 2 bases from V and 0 bases from J, with 11 bases in between. The CDR3 spells CASSLSHAGSYEQYF. Here the CDR3 DNA reads TGTGCCAGCAGTTTATCTCACGCGGGCTCCTACGAGCAGTACTTC.

The chain has TRBV7-3 and TRBJ1-1; D is unclear. Trimming cost V 5 bases and J 0 bases, with 10 bases left between them. In germline, CDR1 is SGHTA, CDR2 FQGTGA. This CDR3 comprises 14 residues. CDR3 region: CASSTAGVNTEAFF. CDR3 coding DNA: TGTGCCAGCAGCACCGCCGGGGTGAACACTGAAGCTTTCTTT.

This clonotype was picked up many times. The rearrangement joins TRBV6-1 to TRBJ2-5, with 7 bases identical to TRBD1. In germline, CDR1 is MNHNS, CDR2 SASEGT. This CDR3 region has 13 residues. The junction had 6 bases not matched to a gene; V was cut back by 5 bases and J by 6 bases. The CDR3 nucleotides are TGTGCCAGCAGTCCTAGGGGGCGACAGACCCAGTACTTC. Protein: CASSPRGRQTQYF.

The CDR3 protein is CASSTGAVDTGELFF. The CDR3 region has the DNA TGTGCCAGCAGTACAGGGGCGGTGGACACCGGGGAGCTGTTTTTT. The V call is TRBV28, the J call TRBJ2-2, with 7 bases matching TRBD1. CDR3 size: 15 residues. J was trimmed by 3 bases and V by 5 bases; bases with no gene match: 6. Per germline, CDR1 MDHEN and CDR2 SYDVKM.